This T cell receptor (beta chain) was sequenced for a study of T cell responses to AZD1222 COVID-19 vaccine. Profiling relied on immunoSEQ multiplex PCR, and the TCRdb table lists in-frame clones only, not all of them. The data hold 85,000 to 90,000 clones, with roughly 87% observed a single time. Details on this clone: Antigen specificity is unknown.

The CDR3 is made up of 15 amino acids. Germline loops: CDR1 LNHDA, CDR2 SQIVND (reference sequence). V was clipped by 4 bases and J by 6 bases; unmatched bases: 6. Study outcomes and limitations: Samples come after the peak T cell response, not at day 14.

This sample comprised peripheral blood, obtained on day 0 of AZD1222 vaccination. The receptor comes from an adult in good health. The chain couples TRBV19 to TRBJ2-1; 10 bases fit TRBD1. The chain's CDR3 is CASSKGQGYFNEQFF. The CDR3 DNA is TGTGCCAGTAGTAAGGGACAGGGGTACTTCAATGAGCAGTTCTTC.